This T cell receptor (beta chain) was recorded in a study of Tregs in tolerant kidney transplant recipients. Regarding the study as a whole: Tregs expanded with activated donor B cells seemed most donor-specific. The small number of patients limits these findings pending further validation.

Some clones are missing from TCRdb's copy, which holds only in-frame ones; the method was immunoSEQ multiplex PCR. The profile shows tens of thousands of clones, approximately 85% of them singletons. An overnight rest at 37°C with 200 IU/ml IL-2 preceded regulatory T cell sorting from thawed PBMCs. A note on this clone: Its antigen is still unknown.

The source material was Tregs from blood, sampled before the transplant. This TCR came from a human donor who received a combined kidney and bone marrow transplant.

CDR3 sequence: CASRLTAGREAYEQYF. CDR3 DNA sequence: TGTGCCAGCAGGCTAACTGCGGGGCGGGAAGCCTACGAGCAGTACTTC. V is TRBV5-4 and J is TRBJ2-7, with D possibly being TRBD2 (6 bases). Germline CDR1 reads SGHNT; CDR2 reads YYREEE (reference sequence). The CDR3 is made up of 16 amino acids. With 5 bases removed from V and 2 bases from J, the gap between germline ends came to 20 bases.